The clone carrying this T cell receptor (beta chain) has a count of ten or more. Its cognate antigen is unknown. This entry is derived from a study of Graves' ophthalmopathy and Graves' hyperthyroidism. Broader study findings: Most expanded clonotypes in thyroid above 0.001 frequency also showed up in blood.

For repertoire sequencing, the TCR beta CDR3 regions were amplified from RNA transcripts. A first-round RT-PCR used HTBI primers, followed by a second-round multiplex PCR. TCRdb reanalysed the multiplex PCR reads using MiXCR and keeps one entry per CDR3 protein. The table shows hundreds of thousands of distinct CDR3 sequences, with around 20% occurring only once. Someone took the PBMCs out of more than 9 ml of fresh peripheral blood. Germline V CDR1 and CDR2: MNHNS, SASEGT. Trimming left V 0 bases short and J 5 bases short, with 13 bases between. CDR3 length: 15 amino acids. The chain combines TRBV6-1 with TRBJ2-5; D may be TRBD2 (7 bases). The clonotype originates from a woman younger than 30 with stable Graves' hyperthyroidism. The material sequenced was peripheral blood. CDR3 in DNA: TGTGCCAGCAGTGAAGCAGGGGGGGCCGGGGAGACCCAGTACTTC. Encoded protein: CASSEAGGAGETQYF.